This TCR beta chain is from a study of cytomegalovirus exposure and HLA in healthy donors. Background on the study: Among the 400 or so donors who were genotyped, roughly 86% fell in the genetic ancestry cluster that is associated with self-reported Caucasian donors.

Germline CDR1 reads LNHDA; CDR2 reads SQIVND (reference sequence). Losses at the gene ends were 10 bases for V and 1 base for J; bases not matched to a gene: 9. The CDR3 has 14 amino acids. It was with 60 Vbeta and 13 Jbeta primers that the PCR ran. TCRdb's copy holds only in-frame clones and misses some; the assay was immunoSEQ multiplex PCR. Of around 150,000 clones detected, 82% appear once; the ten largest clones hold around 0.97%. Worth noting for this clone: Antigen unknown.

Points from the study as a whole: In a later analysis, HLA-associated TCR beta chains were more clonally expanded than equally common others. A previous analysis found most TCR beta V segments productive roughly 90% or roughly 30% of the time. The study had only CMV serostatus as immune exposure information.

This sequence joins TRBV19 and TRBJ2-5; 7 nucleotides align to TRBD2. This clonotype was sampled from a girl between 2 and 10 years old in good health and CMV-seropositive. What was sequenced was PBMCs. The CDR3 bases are TGTGCCACCCGCCAGCGGGGCCCCCAAGAGACCCAGTACTTC. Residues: CATRQRGPQETQYF.